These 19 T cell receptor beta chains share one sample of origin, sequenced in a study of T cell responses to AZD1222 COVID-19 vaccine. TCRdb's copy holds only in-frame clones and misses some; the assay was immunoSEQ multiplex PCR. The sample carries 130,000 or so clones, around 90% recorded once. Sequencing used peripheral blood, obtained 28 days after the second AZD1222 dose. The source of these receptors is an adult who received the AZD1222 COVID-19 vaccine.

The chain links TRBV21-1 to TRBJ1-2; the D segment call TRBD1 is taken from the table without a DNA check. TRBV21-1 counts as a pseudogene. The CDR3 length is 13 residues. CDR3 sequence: CASSKAYRYGYTF. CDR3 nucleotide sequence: TGTGCCAGCAGCAAAGCTTACAGGTATGGCTACACCTTC.

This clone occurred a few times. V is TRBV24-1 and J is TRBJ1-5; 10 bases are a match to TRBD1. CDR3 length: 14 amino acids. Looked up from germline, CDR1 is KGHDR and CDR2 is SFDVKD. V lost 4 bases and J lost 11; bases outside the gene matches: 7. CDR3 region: CATSEGTGVRTQHF. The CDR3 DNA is TGTGCCACCAGTGAGGGGACAGGGGTCAGGACCCAGCATTTT.

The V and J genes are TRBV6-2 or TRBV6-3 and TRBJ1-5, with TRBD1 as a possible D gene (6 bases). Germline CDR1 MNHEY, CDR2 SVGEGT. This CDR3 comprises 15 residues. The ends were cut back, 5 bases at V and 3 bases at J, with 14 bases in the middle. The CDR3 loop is CASSKQTGYNQPQHF. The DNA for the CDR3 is TGTGCCAGCAGTAAACAAACAGGGTACAATCAGCCCCAGCATTTT.

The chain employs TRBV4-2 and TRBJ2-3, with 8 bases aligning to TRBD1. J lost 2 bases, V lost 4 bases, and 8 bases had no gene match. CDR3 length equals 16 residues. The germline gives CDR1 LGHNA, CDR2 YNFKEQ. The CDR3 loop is CASSRRHRGDTDTQYF. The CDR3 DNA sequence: TGTGCCAGCAGCCGCCGGCACAGGGGGGACACAGATACGCAGTATTTT.

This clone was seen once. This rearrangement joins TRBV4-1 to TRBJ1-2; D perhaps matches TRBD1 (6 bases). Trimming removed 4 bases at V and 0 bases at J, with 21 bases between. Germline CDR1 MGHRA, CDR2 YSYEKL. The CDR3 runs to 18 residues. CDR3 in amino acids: CASSPMRGGPRSNYGYTF. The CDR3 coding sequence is TGCGCCAGCAGCCCGATGCGGGGGGGGCCCCGTTCTAACTATGGCTACACCTTC.

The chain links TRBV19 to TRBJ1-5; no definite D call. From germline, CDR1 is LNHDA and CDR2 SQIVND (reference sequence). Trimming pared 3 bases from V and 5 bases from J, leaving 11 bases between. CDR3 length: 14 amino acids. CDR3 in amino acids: CASSMSGGHQPQHF. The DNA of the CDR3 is TGTGCCAGTAGTATGAGCGGCGGACATCAGCCCCAGCATTTT.

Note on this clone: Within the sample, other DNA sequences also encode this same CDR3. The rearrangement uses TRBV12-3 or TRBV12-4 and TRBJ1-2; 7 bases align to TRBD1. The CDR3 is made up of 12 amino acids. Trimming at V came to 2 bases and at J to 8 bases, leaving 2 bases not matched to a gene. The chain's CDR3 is CASSLTGAGYTF. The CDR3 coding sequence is TGTGCCAGCAGTTTAACAGGGGCAGGCTACACCTTC.

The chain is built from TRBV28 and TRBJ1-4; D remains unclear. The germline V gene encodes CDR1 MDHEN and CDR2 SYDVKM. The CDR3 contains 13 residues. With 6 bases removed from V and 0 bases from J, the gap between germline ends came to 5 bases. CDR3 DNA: TGTGCCAGCAGGAGGACAACTAATGAAAAACTGTTTTTT. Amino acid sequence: CASRRTTNEKLFF. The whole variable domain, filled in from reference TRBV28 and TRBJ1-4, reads DVKVTQSSRYLVKRTGEKVFLECVQDMDHENMFWYRQDPGLGLRLIYFSYDVKMKEKGDIPEGYSVSREKKERFSLILESASTNQTSMYLCASRRTTNEKLFFGSGTQLSVL.

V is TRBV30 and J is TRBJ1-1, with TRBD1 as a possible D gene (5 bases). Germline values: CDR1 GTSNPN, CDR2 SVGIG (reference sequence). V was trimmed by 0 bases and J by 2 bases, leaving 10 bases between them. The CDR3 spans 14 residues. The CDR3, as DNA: TGTGCCTGGAGTGTACAGGCGGCTAACACTGAAGCTTTCTTT. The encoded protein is CAWSVQAANTEAFF.

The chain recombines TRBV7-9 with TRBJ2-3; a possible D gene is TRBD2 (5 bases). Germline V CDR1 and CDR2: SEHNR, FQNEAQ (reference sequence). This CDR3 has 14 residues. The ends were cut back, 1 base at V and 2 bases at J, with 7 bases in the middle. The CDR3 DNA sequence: TGTGCCAGCAGCTTAGACGACTACACAGATACGCAGTATTTT. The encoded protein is CASSLDDYTDTQYF.

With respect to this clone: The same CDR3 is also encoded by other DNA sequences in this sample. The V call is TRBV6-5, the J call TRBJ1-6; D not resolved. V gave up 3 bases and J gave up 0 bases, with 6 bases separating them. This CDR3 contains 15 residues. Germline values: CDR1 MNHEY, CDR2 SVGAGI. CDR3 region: CASSYSSSYNSPLHF. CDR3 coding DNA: TGTGCCAGCAGTTATTCGAGCTCCTATAATTCACCCCTCCACTTT.

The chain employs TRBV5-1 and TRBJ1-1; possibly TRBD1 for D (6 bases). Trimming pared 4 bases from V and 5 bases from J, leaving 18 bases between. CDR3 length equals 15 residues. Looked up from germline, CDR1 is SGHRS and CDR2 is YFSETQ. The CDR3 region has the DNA TGCGCCAGCAGCCTCACCACGTCCCAGGGGACTGAAGCTTTCTTT. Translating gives CASSLTTSQGTEAFF.

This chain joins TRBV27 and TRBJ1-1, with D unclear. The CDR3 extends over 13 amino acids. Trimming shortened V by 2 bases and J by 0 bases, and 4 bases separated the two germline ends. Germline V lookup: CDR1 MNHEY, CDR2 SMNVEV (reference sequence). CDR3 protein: CASSLMMNTEAFF. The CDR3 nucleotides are TGTGCCAGCAGTTTAATGATGAACACTGAAGCTTTCTTT.

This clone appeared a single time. The DNA for the CDR3 is TGTGCCAGTAGTACAAGAGTCACAGGGGGCGCGACTAACTATGGCTACACCTTC. Protein sequence: CASSTRVTGGATNYGYTF. This sequence joins TRBV19 and TRBJ1-2; 9 bases align to TRBD1. CDR1 is LNHDA and CDR2 is SQIVND in the germline V gene (reference sequence). V trimming: 4 bases; J trimming: 0 bases; junction bases outside the gene matches: 12. The length of the CDR3 is 18 residues.

The CDR3 DNA is TGTGCCAGTAGTATCTACAGGGGCCGGGGAACTGAAGCTTTCTTT. Amino acid sequence: CASSIYRGRGTEAFF. The rearrangement uses TRBV19 and TRBJ1-1; 7 positions agree with TRBD1. Looked up from germline, CDR1 is LNHDA and CDR2 is SQIVND (reference sequence). The CDR3 runs to 15 residues. V shed 3 bases and J 5 bases; nucleotides not matched to a gene: 9.

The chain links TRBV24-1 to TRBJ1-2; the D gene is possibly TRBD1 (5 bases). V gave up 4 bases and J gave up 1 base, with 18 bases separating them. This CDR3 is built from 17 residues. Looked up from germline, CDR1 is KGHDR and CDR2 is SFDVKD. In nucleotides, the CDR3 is TGTGCCACCAGTGAGTATGATCTGGGGGAGTTTAACTATGGCTACACCTTC. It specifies CATSEYDLGEFNYGYTF.

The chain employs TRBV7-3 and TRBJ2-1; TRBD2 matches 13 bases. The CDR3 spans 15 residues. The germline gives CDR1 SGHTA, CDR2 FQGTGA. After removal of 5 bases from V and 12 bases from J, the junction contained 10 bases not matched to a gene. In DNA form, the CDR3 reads TGTGCCAGCAGCGCGGGACTAGCGGGAAGGGAATGGCAGTTCTTC. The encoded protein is CASSAGLAGREWQFF.

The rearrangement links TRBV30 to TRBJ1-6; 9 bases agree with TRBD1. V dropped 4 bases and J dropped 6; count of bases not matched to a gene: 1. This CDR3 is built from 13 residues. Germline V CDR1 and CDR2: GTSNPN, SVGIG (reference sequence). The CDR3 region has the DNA TGTGCCTGGAAGGGACAGGGTAATTCACCCCTCCACTTT. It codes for CAWKGQGNSPLHF.

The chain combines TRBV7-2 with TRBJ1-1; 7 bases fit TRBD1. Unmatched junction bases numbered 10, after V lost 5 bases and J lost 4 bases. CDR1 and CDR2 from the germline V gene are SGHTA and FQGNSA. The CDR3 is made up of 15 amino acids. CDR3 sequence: CASSHTGTDSTEAFF. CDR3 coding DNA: TGTGCCAGCAGCCACACCGGGACAGACTCCACTGAAGCTTTCTTT.